These 3 T cell receptor beta chains were all obtained from the same sample, sequenced in a study of T cells in Graves' hyperthyroidism and ophthalmopathy. The source material, RNA transcripts, was used to amplify TCR beta CDR3 regions. First-round RT-PCR of the TCR CDR3 relied on the HTBI primer set. One entry per CDR3 protein results from TCRdb running MiXCR on the multiplex PCR reads. Of about 840,000 distinct CDR3 sequences detected, about 38% appear once; the ten largest clones hold around 10%. The sequencing input was blood. The receptors come from a man between 18 and 29 years old with Graves' hyperthyroidism.

Many counts were recorded for this clonotype. V is TRBV19 and J is TRBJ1-5; D is unresolved. CDR1 is LNHDA, CDR2 SQIVND, per germline (reference sequence). V was pared by 9 bases and J by 4 bases, with 10 bases between. The CDR3 totals 12 residues. The CDR3 DNA reads TGTGCCAGCAGCAGAGGGAATCAGCCCCAGCATTTT. Its translation: CASSRGNQPQHF.

This rearrangement joins TRBV5-4 to TRBJ1-1; D call uncertain. Germline assignment: CDR1 SGHNT and CDR2 YYREEE (reference sequence). The CDR3 runs to 13 residues. With 9 bases removed from V and 2 bases from J, the gap between germline ends came to 14 bases. CDR3 DNA sequence: TGTGCCACGGTAGGGCAGCTAAACACTGAAGCTTTCTTT. This codes for CATVGQLNTEAFF.

To note about this clonotype: A clone one base away is much larger, so this may be a read error. The V and J genes are TRBV10-3 and TRBJ2-5; TRBD1 aligns across 7 bases. The CDR3 is 13 residues long. Losses at the gene ends were 6 bases for V and 5 bases for J; bases not matched to a gene: 6. From germline, CDR1 is ENHRY and CDR2 SYGVKD. CDR3 in DNA: TGTGCCATCAGCTCAGGGGGACCGGAGACCCAGTACTTC. Its translation: CAISSGGPETQYF.